The 10 T cell receptor beta chains reported below all come from one sample, sequenced in a study of blood T cell repertoires in COVID-19. The data were produced by immunoSEQ multiplex PCR, yet TCRdb's version contains in-frame clones alone and is incomplete. Here the sample spans roughly 120,000 clones, less than 85% being singletons. Material: peripheral blood. The receptors here all came from a man aged 45-60 years with acute or convalescent COVID-19.

The chain is built from TRBV11-2 and TRBJ1-2, with D unresolved. This CDR3 is 15 amino acids long. Between the trimmed V and J ends, which lost 0 bases and 4 bases, there was a span of 12 bases. Germline-derived CDR1 and CDR2 are SGHAT and FQNNGV. The CDR3 spells CASSLEGSTSYGYTF. In DNA form, the CDR3 reads TGTGCCAGCAGCTTAGAGGGCAGTACTTCCTATGGCTACACCTTC.

This clone was found a few times. The chain carries TRBV7-8 and TRBJ1-5; D is ambiguous. Trimming pared 3 bases from V and 7 bases from J, leaving 16 bases between. The CDR3 spans 15 residues. CDR1 is SGHVS and CDR2 is FQNEAQ in the germline V gene. The CDR3 loop is CASSLTPGVYQPQHF. Here the CDR3 DNA reads TGTGCCAGCAGCTTGACCCCGGGAGTGTACCAGCCCCAGCATTTT.

The genes are TRBV10-3 and TRBJ2-7; D is unresolved. The CDR3 covers 11 residues. Germline CDR1 and CDR2: ENHRY and SYGVKD. Trimming removed 4 bases from V and 1 base from J, with 2 bases in between. The CDR3 DNA reads as TGTGCCATCAGTGCGTCCTACGAGCAGTACTTC. Residues: CAISASYEQYF.

V usage is TRBV5-4 and J usage is TRBJ2-3, with 10 bases that match TRBD2. CDR3 length: 16 residues. V lost 3 bases to trimming and J lost 2 bases; unmatched junction nucleotides: 6. Germline CDR1 SGHNT, CDR2 YYREEE (reference sequence). Here the CDR3 DNA reads TGTGCCAGCAGCTCAGATCTAGCGGGAGTCACAGATACGCAGTATTTT. Protein sequence: CASSSDLAGVTDTQYF.

V gene TRBV28 combines with J gene TRBJ2-1; 7 nucleotides line up with TRBD2. V lost 4 bases and J lost 9; bases outside the gene matches: 6. Germline V gene data show CDR1 as MDHEN and CDR2 as SYDVKM. The CDR3 spans 13 residues. The CDR3 DNA is TGTGCCAGCAGTTCCCTTCGGGAGGTTGAGCAGTTCTTC. Its translation is CASSSLREVEQFF.

The genes are TRBV25-1 and TRBJ1-6, with TRBD1 identical over 7 bases. V shed 1 base and J 8 bases; nucleotides not matched to a gene: 8. The CDR3 totals 16 residues. Germline V gene data show CDR1 as MGHDK and CDR2 as SYGVNS. The CDR3 sequence is CASSEFRGPGDSPLHF. The DNA of the CDR3 is TGTGCCAGCAGTGAATTTAGGGGGCCGGGGGATTCACCCCTCCACTTT.

This clone was recorded once. This chain connects TRBV30 to TRBJ2-1, with TRBD1 as a possible D gene (6 bases). Trimming cost V 2 bases and J 6 bases, with 11 bases left between them. The CDR3 covers 13 residues. CDR1 and CDR2 from the germline V gene are GTSNPN and SVGIG (reference sequence). The CDR3 DNA follows: TGTGCCTGGAGTAGAGGACAGACCAATGAGCAGTTCTTC. Translation gives CAWSRGQTNEQFF.

The V and J genes are TRBV5-1 and TRBJ2-1; D is perhaps TRBD1 (5 bases). This CDR3 is built from 15 residues. CDR1 is SGHRS and CDR2 is YFSETQ in the germline V gene. V was clipped by 5 bases and J by 2 bases, with 14 bases between them. Here the CDR3 DNA reads TGCGCCAGCAGTTTCAATGCAGGGCCCTACAATGAGCAGTTCTTC. Its protein is CASSFNAGPYNEQFF.

The chain uses TRBV29-1 and TRBJ2-3; 7 bases are a match to TRBD1. The CDR3 loop spans 13 amino acids. The ends lost 7 bases at V and 0 bases at J; junction bases unmatched: 4. Germline V CDR1 and CDR2: SQVTM, ANQGSEA. The CDR3 bases are TGCAGCGCACGGACAGGAAGCACAGATACGCAGTATTTT. It translates to CSARTGSTDTQYF.

The chain is built from TRBV27 and TRBJ2-7; 10 bases map to TRBD2. V was clipped by 5 bases and J by 4 bases; unmatched bases: 5. Looked up from germline, CDR1 is MNHEY and CDR2 is SMNVEV (reference sequence). The CDR3 has 14 amino acids. The CDR3 spells CASSPSGRGYEQYF. CDR3 DNA sequence: TGTGCCAGCAGTCCTAGCGGGAGAGGGTACGAGCAGTACTTC.